One and the same sample provided the 8 T cell receptor beta chains below, sequenced in a study of blood T cells in healthy people across ages. Using a J-beta primer mix together with a sample-barcoded 5' primer, a second PCR was run for roughly 6 to 12 cycles. Via MiXCR, TCRdb re-called the 5' RACE reads, giving one row per CDR3 protein. The repertoire holds fewer than 2,000,000 distinct CDR3 sequences, with around 42% as singletons. What was sequenced was blood. These receptors were taken from a human donor in good health.

The chain combines TRBV20-1 with TRBJ1-2; maybe TRBD1 (6 bases). CDR3 length: 15 amino acids. Trimming cost V 2 bases and J 5 bases, with 18 bases left between them. Germline lookup yields CDR1 DFQATT and CDR2 SNEGSKA (reference sequence). The CDR3 is CSARPLRQAVYGYTF. The CDR3 DNA sequence: TGCAGTGCTAGACCCCTTAGACAGGCCGTTTATGGCTACACCTTC.

The chain has TRBV28 and TRBJ2-2; possible D gene TRBD2, 6 bases. This CDR3 is built from 14 residues. Germline CDR1 and CDR2: MDHEN and SYDVKM. Between the trimmed V and J ends, which lost 7 bases and 7 bases, there was a span of 16 bases. CDR3 sequence reads: CASKVGGSFGELFF. The CDR3 nucleotides read TGTGCCAGCAAGGTGGGGGGAAGTTTCGGGGAGCTGTTTTTT.

The V gene is TRBV29-1, the J gene TRBJ1-2; D possibly corresponds to TRBD1 (5 bases). The V and J ends lost 1 base and 7 bases respectively, with 10 bases between them. The CDR3 is made up of 12 amino acids. CDR1 is SQVTM, CDR2 ANQGSEA, per germline. This chain's CDR3 is CSVEGRVFGYTF. In DNA form, the CDR3 reads TGCAGCGTTGAAGGCAGGGTATTTGGCTACACCTTC.

This clonotype was picked up a small number of times. V is TRBV6-5 and J is TRBJ1-2, with a tentative D call TRBD1 (6 bases). CDR1 and CDR2 from the germline V gene are MNHEY and SVGAGI. The CDR3 is 15 amino acids. Trimming removed 5 bases at V and 0 bases at J, with 13 bases between. This CDR3 is CASSRDTTPNYGYTF. The CDR3, as DNA: TGTGCCAGCAGTAGGGACACAACCCCTAACTATGGCTACACCTTC.

This clonotype has a handful of counts. This rearrangement joins TRBV4-3 to TRBJ2-5; weak D call: TRBD2 (6 bases). The CDR3 consists of 15 residues. Per germline, CDR1 LGHNA and CDR2 YSLEER. The V gene lost 0 bases and the J gene lost 6 bases, with 14 bases spanning the gap. CDR3 sequence: CASSQDLGGSKTQYF. For the CDR3, the DNA is TGCGCCAGCAGCCAAGATCTTGGGGGGAGCAAGACCCAGTACTTC.

This clonotype was observed a few times. This chain connects TRBV9 to TRBJ2-1; 9 positions agree with TRBD2. J gave up 2 bases and V 0 bases, and 9 bases lay outside the gene matches. CDR3 size: 18 residues. The germline CDR1 and CDR2 sequences are SGDLS and YYNGEE. The CDR3 nucleotides are TGTGCCAGCAGCGTAGACCCCTCTAGCGGGGAGCCCTACAATGAGCAGTTCTTC. Amino acids: CASSVDPSSGEPYNEQFF.

The V and J genes are TRBV10-3 and TRBJ2-5; D remains unclear. CDR1 and CDR2 from the germline V gene are ENHRY and SYGVKD. The CDR3 covers 11 residues. The V and J ends lost 5 bases and 4 bases respectively, with 5 bases between them. The CDR3 sequence: CAISNGETQYF. The CDR3 DNA is TGTGCCATCAGTAATGGAGAGACCCAGTACTTC.

The chain joins TRBV28 to TRBJ2-1; the match to TRBD2 covers 15 bases. Germline V gene data show CDR1 as MDHEN and CDR2 as SYDVKM. V lost 5 bases and J lost 9; bases outside the gene matches: 8. CDR3 size: 16 residues. The CDR3, as DNA: TGTGCCAGCAGTGCCCGGGGACTAGCGGGGGGCGCTGAGCAGTTCTTC. Protein: CASSARGLAGGAEQFF.